This TCR beta chain was captured in a study of glioma-infiltrating T cells. General study results and limits: Very few CDR3 sequences were shared between tissue and blood. Gliomas, especially low-grade, showed above-expected tissue-blood divergence; non-neoplastic patients showed below.

TCR alpha and beta CDR3 regions were amplified from RNA using iRepertoire nested multiplex PCR. Input was about 85-400 ng of tissue mRNA or PBMC total RNA. Using its own MiXCR run on the multiplex PCR reads, TCRdb lists one record per CDR3 protein. The table has 170,000 or so distinct CDR3 sequences, more than 35% seen once. The count of this clonotype is one. Its target is not known. This receptor was taken from a human donor with low-grade glioma or glioblastoma, undergoing nonglioma brain surgery, or in good health (not recorded which). Input material: glioma tissue, nonneoplastic brain tissue, or PBMCs (not recorded which).

This chain's CDR3 is CASSSVLLTGGGAEAFF. The CDR3 nucleotides are TGTGCCAGCAGCTCCGTGCTCCTCACAGGGGGCGGAGCTGAAGCTTTCTTT. The chain recombines TRBV5-5 with TRBJ1-1; 9 bases match TRBD1. The CDR3 loop spans 17 amino acids. The junction had 15 bases not matched to a gene; V was cut back by 3 bases and J by 6 bases. The germline V gene encodes CDR1 SGHKS and CDR2 YYEKEE (reference sequence).